These 14 T cell receptor beta chains originate from one sample sequenced in a study of cytomegalovirus exposure and HLA in healthy donors. The PCR was carried out with 60 Vbeta primers and 13 Jbeta primers. The method was immunoSEQ multiplex PCR; TCRdb's version includes in-frame clones alone and lacks a portion of them. The top ten clones hold 3% to 4.5% of a sample with 200,000 or so clones, more than 75% of them seen once. The sample taken for sequencing was PBMCs. The receptors stem from a male donor in good health and CMV-seronegative.

The chain links TRBV28 to TRBJ2-1, with D possibly TRBD1 on 6 matching bases. Germline V gives CDR1 MDHEN, CDR2 SYDVKM. The V and J ends lost 1 base and 6 bases respectively, with 7 bases between them. This CDR3 has 13 amino acids. The CDR3 sequence: CASSLYRVNEQFF. CDR3 in DNA: TGTGCCAGCAGTTTATACAGGGTCAATGAGCAGTTCTTC.

V and J are TRBV19 and TRBJ2-7; D is uncertain. The V gene lost 10 bases and the J gene lost 2 bases, with 21 bases spanning the gap. The CDR3 totals 15 residues. Germline V lookup: CDR1 LNHDA, CDR2 SQIVND (reference sequence). The CDR3 here is CATSVPTAKPYEQYF. In DNA form, the CDR3 reads TGTGCCACATCTGTACCGACTGCCAAACCCTACGAGCAGTACTTC.

This sequence joins TRBV5-5 and TRBJ1-2; no clear D. The germline V gene encodes CDR1 SGHKS and CDR2 YYEKEE (reference sequence). The V and J ends lost 6 bases and 0 bases respectively, with 12 bases between them. This CDR3 spans 14 amino acids. The DNA of the CDR3 is TGTGCCAGCATCCACAGAGAGTCTAACTATGGCTACACCTTC. This codes for CASIHRESNYGYTF.

This clone was picked up one time. The chain links TRBV7-9 to TRBJ2-5; 8 nucleotides match TRBD1. Trimming took 5 bases from V and 4 from J; bases not matched to a gene: 12. This CDR3 has 16 residues. Germline CDR1 SEHNR, CDR2 FQNEAQ (reference sequence). The CDR3 loop is CASSASSRQGLETQYF. The CDR3 DNA follows: TGTGCCAGCAGCGCGTCCTCGAGACAGGGGTTAGAGACCCAGTACTTC.

J is TRBJ1-3 and V is TRBV28; D gene unclear. The CDR3 is made up of 14 amino acids. Germline loops: CDR1 MDHEN, CDR2 SYDVKM. The V end was cut by 4 bases, the J end by 3 bases, with 10 bases between. In nucleotides, the CDR3 is TGTGCCAGCAGTTCACCGGGTGGTGGAAACACCATATATTTT. Encoded protein: CASSSPGGGNTIYF.

This clone came up a few times. The chain combines TRBV5-1 with TRBJ2-3; TRBD2 matches at 9 bases. Trimming at V came to 6 bases and at J to 3 bases, leaving 11 bases not matched to a gene. Looked up from germline, CDR1 is SGHRS and CDR2 is YFSETQ. The CDR3 spans 16 residues. The CDR3 bases are TGCGCCAGCATCGCCGGGACTAGCTTCTCGACAGATACGCAGTATTTT. Protein: CASIAGTSFSTDTQYF.

This chain uses TRBV7-6 with TRBJ2-5, with D possibly matching TRBD1 (5 bases). V shed 5 bases and J shed 0 bases, with 13 bases lying between them. Germline CDR1 SGHVS, CDR2 FNYEAQ. This CDR3 comprises 15 residues. In DNA form, the CDR3 reads TGTGCCAGCAGCAAAGCAGGGCTAGACCAAGAGACCCAGTACTTC. Its protein product is CASSKAGLDQETQYF.

The J gene is TRBJ1-5, the V gene TRBV6-1; 7 bases line up with TRBD1. Germline-derived CDR1 and CDR2 are MNHNS and SASEGT. CDR3 size: 15 residues. V was pared by 6 bases and J by 4 bases, with 9 bases of the junction left unmatched. CDR3 protein: CASRLPGQPNQPQHF. Here the CDR3 DNA reads TGTGCCAGCAGATTACCGGGACAGCCTAATCAGCCCCAGCATTTT.

The chain has TRBV19 and TRBJ2-1; 11 bases are shared with TRBD2. The V gene end was trimmed by 3 bases and the J gene end by 6 bases; junction bases not matched to a gene: 16. Germline loops: CDR1 LNHDA, CDR2 SQIVND (reference sequence). CDR3 length equals 19 residues. Here the CDR3 reads CASSIPSTRLAGRVNEQFF. In nucleotides, the CDR3 is TGTGCCAGTAGTATCCCTTCTACGAGACTAGCGGGAAGGGTCAATGAGCAGTTCTTC.

The chain is built from TRBV19 and TRBJ1-4, with D perhaps TRBD1 (5 bases). Per the germline V gene, CDR1 is LNHDA and CDR2 is SQIVND (reference sequence). V was cut by 5 bases and J by 4 bases, with 14 bases left in between. The CDR3 consists of 15 residues. CDR3 in DNA: TGTGCCAGTAGTCCCCCGGGACTTATTAATGAAAAACTGTTTTTT. Translation: CASSPPGLINEKLFF.

This chain joins TRBV25-1 and TRBJ1-2, with 8 bases lining up with TRBD1. CDR1 MGHDK and CDR2 SYGVNS come from the germline V gene. J was trimmed by 2 bases and V by 7 bases; bases with no gene match: 3. This CDR3 is 13 amino acids long. The DNA for the CDR3 is TGTGCCAGCACACCAGGGGGCAACTATGGCTACACCTTC. As protein: CASTPGGNYGYTF.

This clone has a handful of counts. The chain employs TRBV10-2 and TRBJ2-6, with 8 bases fitting TRBD1. J gave up 0 bases and V 7 bases, and 14 bases lay outside the gene matches. CDR3 length: 19 amino acids. Germline V gives CDR1 WSHSY, CDR2 SAAADI. CDR3 nucleotides: TGCGCCAGCACCTTGGACAGGGCGAGTGAAATCTCTGGGGCCAACGTCCTGACTTTC. It yields the protein CASTLDRASEISGANVLTF.

The V and J genes are TRBV23-1 and TRBJ2-7; 9 nucleotides align to TRBD1. TRBV23-1 is labeled an ORF, and its function is uncertain. J was trimmed by 2 bases and V by 0 bases; bases with no gene match: 2. The CDR3 contains 15 residues. CDR3 amino acids: CASSQSGTGTYEQYF. The DNA for the CDR3 is TGCGCCAGCAGTCAATCCGGGACAGGGACCTACGAGCAGTACTTC.

A few counts support this clone. This chain connects TRBV27 to TRBJ2-5; 8 positions agree with TRBD1. TRBJ2-7 matches the DNA end more closely, so the J call is doubtful. The V gene's germline CDR1 is MNHEY and CDR2 SMNVEV (reference sequence). The CDR3 has 14 amino acids. The CDR3 nucleotides read TGTGCCAGCAGTTATTCGACAGGGGCCTACGAGCAGTACTTC. Protein: CASSYSTGAYEQYF.